This T cell receptor beta chain emerged from a study of regulatory T cells in long-lasting Graves disease. The CDR3 sequence is 14 residues long. Germline assignment: CDR1 MDHEN and CDR2 SYDVKM. The V gene end was trimmed by 6 bases and the J gene end by 6 bases; junction bases not matched to a gene: 9. Arm-PCR of CDR3 regions with iRepertoire HTBI primers generated TCR beta libraries. One entry per CDR3 protein results from TCRdb running MiXCR on the multiplex PCR reads. The data show just over 600,000 distinct CDR3 sequences, roughly 15% seen once. Indicated time point: newly diagnosed GD, antithyroid drugs for less than 3 months. The TCR library was prepared using RNA isolated from PBMCs. This sample also appeared in a second study, on T cells in Graves' hyperthyroidism and ophthalmopathy.

Specimen: peripheral blood mononuclear cells (PBMCs), collected at new diagnosis, from a patient treated with antithyroid drugs. The chain recombines TRBV28 with TRBJ1-2; TRBD1 agrees at 8 bases. This receptor was taken from a woman aged 25 to 39 with Graves disease. In DNA, the CDR3 is TGTGCCAGCAGACGACAGGGGCCGCCGCATGGCTACACCTTC. Amino acids: CASRRQGPPHGYTF.